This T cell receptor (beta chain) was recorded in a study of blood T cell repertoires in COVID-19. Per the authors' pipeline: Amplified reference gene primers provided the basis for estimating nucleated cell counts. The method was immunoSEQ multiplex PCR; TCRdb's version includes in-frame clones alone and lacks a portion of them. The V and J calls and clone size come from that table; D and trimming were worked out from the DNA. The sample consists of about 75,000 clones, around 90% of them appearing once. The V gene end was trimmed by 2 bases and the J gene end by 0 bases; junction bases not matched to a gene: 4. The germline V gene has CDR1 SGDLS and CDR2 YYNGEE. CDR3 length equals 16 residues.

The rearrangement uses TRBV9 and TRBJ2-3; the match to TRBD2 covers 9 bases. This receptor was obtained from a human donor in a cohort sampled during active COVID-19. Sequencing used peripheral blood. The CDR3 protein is CASSVLAGHSTDTQYF. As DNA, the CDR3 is TGTGCCAGCAGCGTTCTAGCGGGACATAGCACAGATACGCAGTATTTT.